This TCR beta chain was captured by sequencing in a study of T-cell memory formation after mild COVID-19. Findings of the study overall: Detection of some responders pre-infection suggested pre-existing cross-reactive memory T cells participated.

V lost 8 bases and J lost 5, with 15 bases in between. The germline CDR1 and CDR2 sequences are SNHLY and FYNNEI. The CDR3 length is 13 residues. At least ten counts were recorded for this clonotype. The antigen remains unidentified. TCRdb used MiXCR to reprocess the 5' RACE reads, holding one entry per CDR3 protein. The sample records about 110,000 distinct CDR3 sequences, 15% to 20% being singletons. Sequenced: PBMCs or a T cell subset sorted from them (not recorded which). The chain is built from TRBV2 and TRBJ2-5; D is ambiguous. The source is an adult woman who had mild COVID-19 (a few samples of this study predate the infection). Cell type and time point are not known. The CDR3 spells CASLVSNMETQYF. The DNA for the CDR3 is TGTGCCAGCTTAGTGAGTAACATGGAGACCCAGTACTTC.